This entry is about one T cell receptor beta chain. Its antigen is undetermined. The repertoire was sequenced with immunoSEQ multiplex PCR; TCRdb's copy has only in-frame clones and lacks some. The sample lists fewer than 95,000 clones; around nine tenths were seen once. The source of the sample is a study of T cell repertoires and HLA-DP antigens. As for the study in general: Sorted CD137+CD4+ samples averaged about 210 ng DNA; pre-culture CD4+ samples, 1,000 to 1,500 ng.

Germline assignment: CDR1 GTSNPN and CDR2 SVGIG (reference sequence). V lost 0 bases and J lost 4, with 12 bases in between. CDR3 length equals 14 residues. General observations from the study: Clones undetected before culture averaged 36.3% against one allele and roughly 53% against the other.

Material: CD4+ T cells from PBMCs. V gene TRBV30 combines with J gene TRBJ1-2; D is perhaps TRBD1 (5 bases). This receptor was obtained from a middle-aged man in good health and CMV-seronegative. The CDR3 DNA follows: TGTGCCTGGAGTGTACTGGGGGATTTCTATGGCTACACCTTC. It translates to CAWSVLGDFYGYTF.